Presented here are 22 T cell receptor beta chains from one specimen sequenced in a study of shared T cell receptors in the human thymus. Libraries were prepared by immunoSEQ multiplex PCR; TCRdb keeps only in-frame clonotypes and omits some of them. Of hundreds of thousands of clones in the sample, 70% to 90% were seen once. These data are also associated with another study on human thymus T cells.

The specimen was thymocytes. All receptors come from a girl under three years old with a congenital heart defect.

The CDR3 DNA reads as TGTGCCAGCAGCTTAACCCTCCCGGACAGGGGAGACTATGGCTACACCTTC. It encodes CASSLTLPDRGDYGYTF. The gene calls are TRBV7-7 and TRBJ1-2, with TRBD1 identical over 9 bases. The CDR3 totals 17 residues. The germline V gene encodes CDR1 SSHAT and CDR2 FNYEAQ (reference sequence). J gave up 3 bases and V 2 bases, and 10 bases lay outside the gene matches.

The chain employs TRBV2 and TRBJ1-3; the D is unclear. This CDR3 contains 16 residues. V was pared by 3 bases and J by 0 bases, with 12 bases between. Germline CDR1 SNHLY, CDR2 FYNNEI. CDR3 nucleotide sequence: TGTGCCAGCAGTGATTGTAGTATTTCCTCTGGAAACACCATATATTTT. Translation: CASSDCSISSGNTIYF.

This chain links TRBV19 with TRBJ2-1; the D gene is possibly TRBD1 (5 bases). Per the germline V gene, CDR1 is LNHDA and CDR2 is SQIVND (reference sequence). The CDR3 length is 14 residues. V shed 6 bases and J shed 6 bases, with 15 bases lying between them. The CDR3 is CASREQVSGNEQFF. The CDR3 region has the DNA TGTGCCAGTAGGGAACAGGTCTCCGGCAATGAGCAGTTCTTC. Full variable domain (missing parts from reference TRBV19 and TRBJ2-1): DGGITQSPKYLFRKEGQNVTLSCEQNLNHDAMYWYRQDPGQGLRLIYYSQIVNDFQKGDIAEGYSVSREKKESFPLTVTSAQKNPTAFYLCASREQVSGNEQFFGPGTRLTVL.

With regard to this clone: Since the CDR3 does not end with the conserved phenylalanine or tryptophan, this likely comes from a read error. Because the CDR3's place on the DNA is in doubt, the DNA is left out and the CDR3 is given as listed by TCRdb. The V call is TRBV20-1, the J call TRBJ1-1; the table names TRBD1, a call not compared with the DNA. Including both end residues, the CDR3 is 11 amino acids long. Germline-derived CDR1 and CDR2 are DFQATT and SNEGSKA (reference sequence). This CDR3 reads CSAFDLKQPLA.

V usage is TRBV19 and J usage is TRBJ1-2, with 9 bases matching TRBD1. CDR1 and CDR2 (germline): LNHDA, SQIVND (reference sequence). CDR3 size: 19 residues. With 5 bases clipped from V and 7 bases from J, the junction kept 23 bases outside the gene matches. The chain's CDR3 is CASSPPGTGLGQGVRGYTF. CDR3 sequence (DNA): TGTGCCAGTAGTCCCCCCGGTACCGGCCTGGGACAGGGAGTTCGTGGCTACACCTTC.

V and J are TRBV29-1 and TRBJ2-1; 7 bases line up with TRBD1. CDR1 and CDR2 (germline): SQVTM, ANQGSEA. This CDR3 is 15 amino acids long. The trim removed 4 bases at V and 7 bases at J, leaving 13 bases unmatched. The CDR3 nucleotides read TGCAGCGTTGGTCCCCGGGACAGAGTTGTTAATGAGCAGTTCTTC. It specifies CSVGPRDRVVNEQFF.

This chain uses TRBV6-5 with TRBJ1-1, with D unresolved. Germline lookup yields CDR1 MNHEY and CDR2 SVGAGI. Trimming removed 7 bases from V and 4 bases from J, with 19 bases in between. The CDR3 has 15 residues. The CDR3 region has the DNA TGTGCCAGCAATCACGACGGGGTCAGAGGCACTGAAGCTTTCTTT. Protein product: CASNHDGVRGTEAFF.

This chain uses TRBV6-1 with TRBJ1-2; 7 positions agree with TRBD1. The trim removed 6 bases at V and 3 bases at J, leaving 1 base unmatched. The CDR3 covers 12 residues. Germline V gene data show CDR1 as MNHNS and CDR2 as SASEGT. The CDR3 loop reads CASRGQYYGYTF. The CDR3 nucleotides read TGTGCCAGCAGGGGACAGTACTATGGCTACACCTTC.

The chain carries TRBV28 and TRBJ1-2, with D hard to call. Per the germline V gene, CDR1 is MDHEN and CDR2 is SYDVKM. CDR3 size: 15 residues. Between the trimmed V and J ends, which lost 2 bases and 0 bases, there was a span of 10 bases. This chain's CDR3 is CASSLQSSANYGYTF. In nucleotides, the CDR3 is TGTGCCAGCAGTTTACAGTCATCAGCTAACTATGGCTACACCTTC.

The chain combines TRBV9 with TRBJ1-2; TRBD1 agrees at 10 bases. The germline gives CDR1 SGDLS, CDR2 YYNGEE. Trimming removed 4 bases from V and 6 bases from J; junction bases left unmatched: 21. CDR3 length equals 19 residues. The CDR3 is CASSPKGRDRGPSLDGYTF. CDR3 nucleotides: TGTGCCAGCAGCCCGAAAGGCCGGGACAGGGGACCCTCTCTTGATGGCTACACCTTC.

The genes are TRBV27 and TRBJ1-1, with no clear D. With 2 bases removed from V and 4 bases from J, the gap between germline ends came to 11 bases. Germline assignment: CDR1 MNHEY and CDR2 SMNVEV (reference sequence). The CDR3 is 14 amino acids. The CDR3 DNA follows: TGTGCCAGCAGTTTAGGAGGGTCGAGCACTGAAGCTTTCTTT. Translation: CASSLGGSSTEAFF.

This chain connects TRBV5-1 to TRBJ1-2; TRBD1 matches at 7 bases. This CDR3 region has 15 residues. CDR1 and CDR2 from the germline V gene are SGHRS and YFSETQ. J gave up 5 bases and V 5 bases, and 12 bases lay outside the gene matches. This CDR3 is CASSFDQGGAYGYTF. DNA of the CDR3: TGCGCCAGCAGTTTCGATCAAGGGGGCGCTTATGGCTACACCTTC.

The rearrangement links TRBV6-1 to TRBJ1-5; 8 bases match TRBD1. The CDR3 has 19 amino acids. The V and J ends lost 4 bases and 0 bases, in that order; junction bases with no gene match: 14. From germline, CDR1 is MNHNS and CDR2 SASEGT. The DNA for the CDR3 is TGTGCCAGCAGTGGGTTTCGGGACAGGCCCGATCATAGCAATCAGCCCCAGCATTTT. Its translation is CASSGFRDRPDHSNQPQHF.

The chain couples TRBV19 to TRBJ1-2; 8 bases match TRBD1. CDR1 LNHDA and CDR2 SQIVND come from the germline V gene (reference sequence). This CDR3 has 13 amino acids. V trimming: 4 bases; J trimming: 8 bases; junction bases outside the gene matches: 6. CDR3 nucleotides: TGTGCCAGTAGTAAACGACAGGGGCGAGGCTACACCTTC. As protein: CASSKRQGRGYTF.

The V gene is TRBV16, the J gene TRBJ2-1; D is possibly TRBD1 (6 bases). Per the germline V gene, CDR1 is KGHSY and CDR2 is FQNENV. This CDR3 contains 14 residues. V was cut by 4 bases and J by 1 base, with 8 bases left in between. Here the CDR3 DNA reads TGTGCCAGCAGCCCTGGGACATCCTACAATGAGCAGTTCTTC. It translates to CASSPGTSYNEQFF.

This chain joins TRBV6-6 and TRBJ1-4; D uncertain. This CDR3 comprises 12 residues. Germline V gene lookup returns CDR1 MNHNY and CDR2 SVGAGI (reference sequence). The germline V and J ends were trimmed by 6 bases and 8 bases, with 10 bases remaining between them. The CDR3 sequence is CASSRPQEKLFF. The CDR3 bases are TGTGCCAGCAGCAGGCCTCAGGAAAAACTGTTTTTT.

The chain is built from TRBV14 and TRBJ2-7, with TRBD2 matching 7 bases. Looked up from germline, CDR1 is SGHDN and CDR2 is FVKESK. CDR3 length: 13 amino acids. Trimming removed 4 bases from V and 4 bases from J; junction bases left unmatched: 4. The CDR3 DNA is TGTGCCAGCAGCCCCCTCGGGGGGTACGAGCAGTACTTC. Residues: CASSPLGGYEQYF.

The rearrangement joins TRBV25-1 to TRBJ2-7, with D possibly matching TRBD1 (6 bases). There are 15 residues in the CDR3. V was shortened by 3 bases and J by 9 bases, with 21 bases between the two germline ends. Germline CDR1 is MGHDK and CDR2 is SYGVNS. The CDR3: CASSDSGTPLGGQYF. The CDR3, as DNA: TGTGCCAGCAGTGACTCCGGGACACCCCTCGGAGGGCAGTACTTC.

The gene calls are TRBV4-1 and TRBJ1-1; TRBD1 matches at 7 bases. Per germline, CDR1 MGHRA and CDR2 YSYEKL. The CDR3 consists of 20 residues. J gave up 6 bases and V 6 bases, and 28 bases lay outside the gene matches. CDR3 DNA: TGCGCCAGCAGGGAACGACAGGGTAGGTTCAATCGGATAGGTGTCGCTGAAGCTTTCTTT. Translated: CASRERQGRFNRIGVAEAFF.

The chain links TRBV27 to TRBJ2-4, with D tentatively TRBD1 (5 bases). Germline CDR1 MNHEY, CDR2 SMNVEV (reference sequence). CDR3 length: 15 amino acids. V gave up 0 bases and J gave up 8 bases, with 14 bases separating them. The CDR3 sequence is CASSLSGRVLDIQYF. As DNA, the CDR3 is TGTGCCAGCAGTTTATCGGGCAGGGTTCTGGACATTCAGTACTTC.

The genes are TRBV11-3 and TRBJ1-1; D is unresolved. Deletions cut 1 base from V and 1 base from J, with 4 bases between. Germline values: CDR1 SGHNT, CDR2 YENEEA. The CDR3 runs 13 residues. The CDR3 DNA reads TGTGCCAGCAGCTTAGGGGCGAACACTGAAGCTTTCTTT. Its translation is CASSLGANTEAFF.

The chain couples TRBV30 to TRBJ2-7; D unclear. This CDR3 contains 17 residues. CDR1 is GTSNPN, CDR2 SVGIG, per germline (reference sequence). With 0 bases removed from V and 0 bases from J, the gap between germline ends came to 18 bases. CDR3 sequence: CAWSVPAARFISYEQYF. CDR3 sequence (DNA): TGTGCCTGGAGTGTACCGGCAGCTAGGTTCATCTCCTACGAGCAGTACTTC.